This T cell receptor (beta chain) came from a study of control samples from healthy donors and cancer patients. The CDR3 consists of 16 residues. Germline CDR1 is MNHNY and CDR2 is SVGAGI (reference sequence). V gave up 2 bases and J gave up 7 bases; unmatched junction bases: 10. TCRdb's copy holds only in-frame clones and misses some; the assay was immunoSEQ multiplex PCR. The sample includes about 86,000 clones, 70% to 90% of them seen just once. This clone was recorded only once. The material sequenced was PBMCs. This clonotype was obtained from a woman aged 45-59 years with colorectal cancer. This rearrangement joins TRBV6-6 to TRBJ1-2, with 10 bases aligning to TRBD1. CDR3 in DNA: TGTGCCAGCAGTTACCCCGGGGACAGGGGATCTTCTGGCTACACCTTC. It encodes CASSYPGDRGSSGYTF.